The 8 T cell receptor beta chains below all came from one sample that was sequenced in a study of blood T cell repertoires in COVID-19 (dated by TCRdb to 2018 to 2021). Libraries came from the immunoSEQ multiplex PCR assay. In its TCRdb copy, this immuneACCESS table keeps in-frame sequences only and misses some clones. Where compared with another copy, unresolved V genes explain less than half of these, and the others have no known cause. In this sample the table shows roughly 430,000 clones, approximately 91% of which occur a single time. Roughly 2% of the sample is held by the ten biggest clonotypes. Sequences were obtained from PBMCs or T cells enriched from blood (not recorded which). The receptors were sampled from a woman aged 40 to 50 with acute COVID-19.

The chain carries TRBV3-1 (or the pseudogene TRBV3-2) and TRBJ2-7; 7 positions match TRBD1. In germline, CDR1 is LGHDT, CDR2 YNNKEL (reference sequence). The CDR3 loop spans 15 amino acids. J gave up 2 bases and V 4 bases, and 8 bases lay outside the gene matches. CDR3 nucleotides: TGTGCCAGCAGCCGCTTGACAGGGCCCACCTACGAGCAGTACTTC. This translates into CASSRLTGPTYEQYF.

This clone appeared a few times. The CDR3 is CASSLTGDAYNEQFF. The CDR3 coding sequence is TGTGCCAGCAGCTTGACAGGAGATGCCTACAATGAGCAGTTCTTC. This chain connects TRBV9 to TRBJ2-1, with a possible D match to TRBD1 (6 bases). CDR1 is SGDLS, CDR2 YYNGEE, per germline. The CDR3 loop spans 15 amino acids. With 4 bases removed from V and 2 bases from J, the gap between germline ends came to 13 bases.

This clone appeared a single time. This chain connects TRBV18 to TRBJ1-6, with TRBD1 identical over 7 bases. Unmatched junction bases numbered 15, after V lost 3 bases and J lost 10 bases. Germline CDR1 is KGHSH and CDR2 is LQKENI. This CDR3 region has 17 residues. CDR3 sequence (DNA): TGTGCCAGCTCACCGGTTTCGACAGGGAGCCTTGGGTCACCCCTCCACTTT. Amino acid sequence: CASSPVSTGSLGSPLHF. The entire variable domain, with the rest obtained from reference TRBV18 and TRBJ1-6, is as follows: NAGVMQNPRHLVRRRGQEARLRCSPMKGHSHVYWYRQLPEEGLKFMVYLQKENIIDESGMPKERFSAEFPKEGPSILRIQQVVRGDSAAYFCASSPVSTGSLGSPLHFGNGTRLTVT.

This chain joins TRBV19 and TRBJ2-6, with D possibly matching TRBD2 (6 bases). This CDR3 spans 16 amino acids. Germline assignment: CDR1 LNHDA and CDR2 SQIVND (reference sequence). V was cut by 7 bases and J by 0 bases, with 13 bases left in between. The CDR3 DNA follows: TGTGCCAGTACCGACGCGGGGCACTCTGGGGCCAACGTCCTGACTTTC. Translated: CASTDAGHSGANVLTF.

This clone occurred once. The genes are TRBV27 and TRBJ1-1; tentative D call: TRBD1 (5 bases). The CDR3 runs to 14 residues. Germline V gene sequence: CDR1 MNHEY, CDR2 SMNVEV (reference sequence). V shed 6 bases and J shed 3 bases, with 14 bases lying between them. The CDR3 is CASRVGGAYTEAFF. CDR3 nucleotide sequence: TGTGCCAGCAGGGTGGGTGGGGCTTACACTGAAGCTTTCTTT.

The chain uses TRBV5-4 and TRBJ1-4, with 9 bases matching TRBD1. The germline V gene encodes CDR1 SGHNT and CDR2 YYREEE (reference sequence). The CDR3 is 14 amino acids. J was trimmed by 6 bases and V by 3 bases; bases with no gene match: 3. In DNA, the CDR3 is TGTGCCAGCAGCTATGACAGGGGGGATGAAAAACTGTTTTTT. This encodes CASSYDRGDEKLFF.

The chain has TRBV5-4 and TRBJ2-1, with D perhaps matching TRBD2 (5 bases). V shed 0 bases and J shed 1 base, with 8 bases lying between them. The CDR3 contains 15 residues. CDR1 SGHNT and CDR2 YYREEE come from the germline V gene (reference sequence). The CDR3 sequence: CASSLVPGSYNEQFF. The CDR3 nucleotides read TGTGCCAGCAGCTTGGTCCCGGGGTCCTACAATGAGCAGTTCTTC.

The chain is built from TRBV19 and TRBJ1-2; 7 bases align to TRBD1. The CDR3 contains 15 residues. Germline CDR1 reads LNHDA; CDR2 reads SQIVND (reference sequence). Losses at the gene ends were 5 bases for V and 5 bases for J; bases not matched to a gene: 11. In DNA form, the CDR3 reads TGTGCCAGTAGTCCTTGGGACAGTGAAGTGTATGGCTACACCTTC. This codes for CASSPWDSEVYGYTF.